Each of the 6 T cell receptor beta chains below was sequenced from the same sample in a study of OX40 agonist ivuxolimab in advanced cancers. Profiling relied on immunoSEQ multiplex PCR, and the TCRdb table lists in-frame clones only, not all of them. This sample yields over 85,000 clones, of which 70% to 90% are seen a single time; around 5.5% belongs to the top ten. Here the sequenced sample was CD4+ or CD8+ T cells sorted from blood, taken in a trial of the OX40 agonist ivuxolimab. All receptors come from an adult with an advanced solid tumor such as melanoma, head and neck, liver or kidney cancer.

J is TRBJ1-5 and V is TRBV30, with D maybe TRBD1 (5 bases). This CDR3 region has 14 residues. Deletions cut 3 bases from V and 2 bases from J, with 11 bases between. The germline CDR1 and CDR2 sequences are GTSNPN and SVGIG (reference sequence). CDR3 residues: CAWSSGFRNQPQHF. The CDR3 DNA reads as TGTGCCTGGAGCTCAGGGTTTCGCAATCAGCCCCAGCATTTT.

The chain is built from TRBV27 and TRBJ2-7, with a possible D match to TRBD1 (6 bases). CDR1 and CDR2 from the germline V gene are MNHEY and SMNVEV (reference sequence). The CDR3 totals 15 residues. Trimming took 2 bases from V and 3 from J, leaving 14 bases between them. The CDR3 nucleotides are TGTGCCAGCAGTTTAGGACAGCCTCGACTCTACGAGCAGTACTTC. As protein: CASSLGQPRLYEQYF.

V and J are TRBV6-5 and TRBJ1-2; D is perhaps TRBD1 (6 bases). The germline V gene encodes CDR1 MNHEY and CDR2 SVGAGI. V was cut by 7 bases and J by 1 base, with 7 bases left in between. The CDR3 contains 12 residues. The CDR3 protein is CASKGDNYGYTF. CDR3 DNA sequence: TGTGCCAGCAAGGGGGATAACTATGGCTACACCTTC.

This chain links TRBV30 with TRBJ1-1; 7 bases map to TRBD1. Germline V CDR1 and CDR2: GTSNPN, SVGIG (reference sequence). The CDR3 is made up of 15 amino acids. V trimming: 1 base; J trimming: 6 bases; junction bases outside the gene matches: 11. The DNA of the CDR3 is TGTGCCTGGAGTGAGACAGGGTCCCTTATGGCTGAAGCTTTCTTT. It codes for CAWSETGSLMAEAFF.

The rearrangement uses TRBV6-6 and TRBJ2-1, with 10 bases identical to TRBD2. CDR3 length equals 15 residues. Trimming took 4 bases from V and 5 from J; bases not matched to a gene: 5. Germline assignment: CDR1 MNHNY and CDR2 SVGAGI (reference sequence). Written as DNA, the CDR3 is TGTGCCAGCAGTTCTGGACTAGCGGCGAACAATGAGCAGTTCTTC. It specifies CASSSGLAANNEQFF.

The chain combines TRBV25-1 with TRBJ1-1; 8 bases line up with TRBD1. Germline lookup yields CDR1 MGHDK and CDR2 SYGVNS. J gave up 10 bases and V 6 bases, and 10 bases lay outside the gene matches. This CDR3 spans 13 amino acids. The CDR3 loop reads CASRRDSGGVAFF. CDR3 sequence (DNA): TGTGCCAGCAGGAGAGACTCAGGGGGCGTAGCTTTCTTT.